This T cell receptor beta chain was captured by sequencing in a study of CD8 T cells in ankylosing spondylitis. Study findings and constraints: Roughly eight highly homologous variants formed a TCR beta motif that appeared characteristic of ankylosing spondylitis blood.

V shed 6 bases and J 2 bases; nucleotides not matched to a gene: 8. This CDR3 contains 16 residues. Germline CDR1 is KGHDR and CDR2 is SFDVKD. Quantitative 5'-RACE was performed with molecular barcodes, and it yielded the TCR beta libraries. Via MiXCR, TCRdb re-called the 5' RACE reads, giving one row per CDR3 protein. The data hold some 87,000 distinct CDR3 sequences, with roughly 30% observed a single time. The table lists this clonotype with a few counts. The antigen is undetermined. The sequence derives from a male donor with ankylosing spondylitis or in good health (not recorded which). Sequencing was carried out using blood, either unsorted or a sorted T cell fraction (not recorded which). This chain uses TRBV24-1 with TRBJ2-2; 7 bases match TRBD1. The CDR3 nucleotides are TGTGCCACCAGTCCCGCTAGGGACAGCAACACCGGGGAGCTGTTTTTT. It codes for CATSPARDSNTGELFF.